A selection of T cell receptor beta chains follows, all from one sample in a study of blood T cell repertoires in COVID-19. TCRdb's copy holds only in-frame clones and misses some; the assay was immunoSEQ multiplex PCR. The profile shows about 270,000 clones, approximately 92% of them singletons. Sequencing was performed on PBMCs or T cells enriched from blood (not recorded which). Receptors originate from a woman younger than 35 who had recovered from COVID-19. CDR3s include the opening cysteine and the closing phenylalanine or tryptophan. D genes are given only for firm matches. Expanded clones are given a class, and other clones once, few, many or no size at all.

TRBV21-1	NA	NA	TRBJ1-3	CASSFTGGTGNTIYF	TGTGCCAGCAGCTTTACTGGCGGTACTGGAAACACCATATATTTT
TRBV5-3	NA	TRBD1	TRBJ1-6	CARSWDRPTIYNSPLHF	TGTGCCAGAAGCTGGGACAGACCAACGATATATAATTCACCCCTCCACTTT
TRBV2	NA	NA	TRBJ2-7	CASSENTYEQYF	TGTGCCAGCAGTGAAAATACCTACGAGCAGTACTTC
TRBV9	NA	TRBD1	TRBJ1-1	CASSATGGTEAFF	TGTGCCAGCAGCGCCACAGGGGGTACTGAAGCTTTCTTT
TRBV20-1	NA	NA	TRBJ1-1	CSASAKRAFF	TGCAGTGCTAGTGCGAAGCGGGCTTTCTTT
TRBV10-3	NA	TRBD2	TRBJ2-3	CAIRNSGGDTDTQYF	TGTGCCATCAGAAATAGCGGGGGGGACACAGATACGCAGTATTTT
TRBV9	NA	TRBD2	TRBJ2-7	CASSPSGGSYEQYF	TGTGCCAGCAGCCCCTCGGGAGGCTCCTACGAGCAGTACTTC
TRBV15	NA	TRBD1	TRBJ1-4	CATSEPGQGVNEKLFF	TGTGCCACCAGCGAACCGGGACAGGGGGTTAATGAAAAACTGTTTTTT
TRBV16	few	NA	TRBJ1-3	CASSQYSGNTIYF	TGTGCCAGCAGCCAGTACTCTGGAAACACCATATATTTT
TRBV7-2	NA	NA	TRBJ1-4	CASSLTAATNEKLFF	TGTGCCAGCAGCTTGACAGCCGCAACTAATGAAAAACTGTTTTTT
TRBV19	NA	TRBD2	TRBJ2-3	CASIRTSGGQDTQYF	TGTGCCAGTATCCGGACTAGCGGGGGTCAAGATACGCAGTATTTT
TRBV28	NA	NA	TRBJ1-2	CAIQPKRYGYTF	TGTGCCATCCAACCTAAGAGATATGGCTACACCTTC
TRBV18	NA	TRBD1	TRBJ1-6	CASSPGQGRINSPLHF	TGTGCCAGCTCACCCGGACAGGGGCGAATTAATTCACCCCTCCACTTT
TRBV2	NA	NA	TRBJ2-7	CASSESSYEQYF	TGTGCCAGCAGCGAGTCGTCCTACGAGCAGTACTTC
TRBV3-1/TRBV3-2	NA	NA	TRBJ2-7	CASSQVGQVRYEQYF	TGTGCCAGCAGCCAAGTTGGGCAGGTACGCTACGAGCAGTACTTC
TRBV12-5	NA	TRBD1	TRBJ1-1	CASGLPGGNTEAFF	TGTGCTAGTGGTTTACCAGGGGGGAACACTGAAGCTTTCTTT
TRBV7-8	NA	NA	TRBJ1-5	CASSLARVIGGNSNQPQHF	TGTGCCAGCAGCTTAGCGCGAGTGATAGGGGGAAATAGCAATCAGCCCCAGCATTTT
TRBV5-1	NA	TRBD1	TRBJ2-1	CASSLGQGIHNEQFF	TGCGCCAGCAGCTTGGGACAGGGGATTCACAATGAGCAGTTCTTC
TRBV12-3/TRBV12-4	NA	NA	TRBJ2-3	CASSSRGADTQYF	TGTGCCAGCAGTTCCCGGGGAGCAGATACGCAGTATTTT
TRBV15	NA	TRBD1	TRBJ2-7	CATSTGGSTYEQYF	TGTGCCACCAGCACAGGGGGCTCAACCTACGAGCAGTACTTC
TRBV6-4	NA	NA	TRBJ2-7	CASSDPGVSSYEQYF	TGTGCCAGCAGTGACCCAGGGGTGAGCTCCTACGAGCAGTACTTC
TRBV6-1	once	TRBD1	TRBJ2-3	CASSERWGQGSITQYF	TGTGCCAGCAGTGAAAGGTGGGGACAGGGGAGTATTACGCAGTATTTT
TRBV11-2	NA	TRBD1	TRBJ1-3	CASSPGVAGQGNTIYF	TGTGCCAGCAGCCCCGGGGTCGCGGGACAGGGAAACACCATATATTTT
TRBV11-1	NA	TRBD1	TRBJ2-3	CASSRGGGQGGDTQYF	TGTGCCAGCAGCCGAGGGGGCGGACAGGGGGGAGATACGCAGTATTTT
TRBV5-1	NA	NA	TRBJ1-2	CASSLVPGETIGYTF	TGCGCCAGCAGCTTGGTCCCAGGGGAGACTATCGGCTACACCTTC
TRBV5-1	NA	NA	TRBJ2-3	CASSLPESRTDTQYF	TGCGCCAGCAGCCTACCGGAGAGCCGCACAGATACGCAGTATTTT
TRBV11-2	NA	NA	TRBJ2-3	CASSSRAQDTQYF	TGTGCCAGCAGCTCCAGGGCCCAAGATACGCAGTATTTT
TRBV19	NA	TRBD1	TRBJ1-2	CARPTGWIANYGYTF	TGTGCCAGGCCGACAGGGTGGATAGCTAACTATGGCTACACCTTC
TRBV2	once	NA	TRBJ1-2	CASSLMEDSDGYTF	TGTGCCAGCAGTCTTATGGAGGACTCGGATGGCTACACCTTC
TRBV2	NA	TRBD1	TRBJ1-3	CASSVLGQGSGNTIYF	TGTGCCAGCAGCGTTCTGGGACAGGGTTCTGGAAACACCATATATTTT
TRBV24-1	NA	TRBD2	TRBJ2-3	CATSRGGSLAGGPGDTQYF	TGTGCCACCAGTCGTGGCGGGTCTCTAGCGGGGGGGCCGGGAGATACGCAGTATTTT